This is a list of T cell receptor beta chains from one sample in a study of blood T cell repertoires in COVID-19. TCRdb's table, derived via immunoSEQ multiplex PCR, lists solely in-frame clones and lacks some. The table has about 250,000 clones, 70% to 90% seen once. The sequenced sample was peripheral blood. Source of these receptors: a man younger than 35 with active or convalescent COVID-19. CDR3s include the opening cysteine and the closing phenylalanine or tryptophan. D genes are given only for firm matches.

v_gene | d_gene | CDR3aa
TRBV9 | . | CASSVWSSTPNNEQFF
TRBV29-1 | TRBD2 | CSVDRGRSYNEQFF
TRBV6-2/TRBV6-3 | . | CASSYSRVSVHGYTF
TRBV5-1 | TRBD1 | CASSRQGIDEQYF
TRBV7-3 | TRBD1 | CASRDRDNEQFF
TRBV9 | TRBD1 | CASSARDSSYNEQFF
TRBV7-3 | . | CASSEPGEVPGEQFF
TRBV7-9 | TRBD2 | CASSPSGRLVYEQYF
TRBV9 | . | CASSVGGTDSGNTIYF
TRBV15 | . | CATSRSQDREVEQFF
TRBV7-2 | TRBD1 | CASTPVDRGQEQYF
TRBV23-1 | . | CASSQWARGQFSGANVLTF
TRBV28 | . | CASSSGLSTNTGELFF
TRBV15 | TRBD1 | CATSRRTGGGSNYGYTF
TRBV7-8 | . | CASSLSHMNTEAFF
TRBV7-2 | TRBD1 | CATRTGGPGNEQFF
TRBV7-2 | . | CASSYQNGPDTQYF
TRBV5-1 | TRBD1 | CASTLGQNNEQFF
TRBV2 | TRBD2 | CASSESGATYEQYF
TRBV5-4 | . | CASSMGQEAFF
TRBV9 | . | CASVRTGRAGDTQYF
TRBV7-6 | . | CASSLLVAAKGVADEQYF
TRBV7-9 | TRBD1 | CASSKGQGAGEQYF
TRBV4-3 | . | CASKIDEGNSPLHF
TRBV7-9 | TRBD2 | CASSLLRLAGVQETQYF
TRBV7-9 | TRBD2 | CASSLAGGDVRYF
TRBV13 | . | CASSLRRPTTNEKLFF
TRBV6-5 | TRBD1 | CASSLGTGGHQPQHF
TRBV14 | . | CASSPGNYGYTF
TRBV2 | . | CASKEGVNTEAFF
TRBV4-1 | TRBD2 | CASSPRLGTTETQYF
TRBV27 | . | CASSLSWEGGGEAFF
TRBV11-2 | . | CASSLFWTIRTGELFF
TRBV4-3 | TRBD2 | CASSPGRGGRSNTGELFF
TRBV6-6 | . | CASRRWTEVMNTEAFF
TRBV2 | . | CASRTAGPPYEQYF
TRBV7-3 | . | CASSPRFPPDTQYF
TRBV6-5 | . | CASSLRGMNTEAFF
TRBV10-3 | TRBD1 | CAIADRAGANVLTF
TRBV4-2 | . | CASSQAGAGLNTGELFF
TRBV4-1 | . | CASSLEAALSTDTQYF